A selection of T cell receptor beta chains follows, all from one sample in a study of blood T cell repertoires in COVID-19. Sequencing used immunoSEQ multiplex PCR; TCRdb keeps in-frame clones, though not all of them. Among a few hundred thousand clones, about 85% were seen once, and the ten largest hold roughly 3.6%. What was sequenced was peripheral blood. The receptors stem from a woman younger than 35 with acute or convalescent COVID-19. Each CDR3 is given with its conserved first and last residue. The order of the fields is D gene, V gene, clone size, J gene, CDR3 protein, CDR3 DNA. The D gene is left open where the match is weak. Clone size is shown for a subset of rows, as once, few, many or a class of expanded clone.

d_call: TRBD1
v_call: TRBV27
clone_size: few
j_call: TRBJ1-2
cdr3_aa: CASSSSSTGYYGYTF
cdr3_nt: TGTGCCAGCAGTTCTTCATCGACAGGGTACTATGGCTACACCTTC

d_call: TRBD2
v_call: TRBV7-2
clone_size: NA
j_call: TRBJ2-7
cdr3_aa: CASSLGGTRGEQYF
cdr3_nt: TGTGCCAGCAGCTTAGGCGGGACTAGAGGGGAGCAGTACTTC

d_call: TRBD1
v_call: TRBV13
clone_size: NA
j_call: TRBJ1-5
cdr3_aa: CASSQGTGINQPQHF
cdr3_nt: TGTGCCAGCAGCCAGGGGACAGGGATCAATCAGCCCCAGCATTTT

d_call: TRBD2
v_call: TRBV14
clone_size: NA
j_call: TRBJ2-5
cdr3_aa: CASSIAGGLQETQYF
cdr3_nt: TGTGCCAGCAGCATAGCGGGAGGGCTTCAAGAGACCCAGTACTTC

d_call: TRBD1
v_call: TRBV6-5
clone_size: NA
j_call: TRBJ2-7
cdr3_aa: CASSPETGAGYEQYF
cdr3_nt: TGTGCCAGCAGTCCCGAGACAGGGGCAGGCTACGAGCAGTACTTC

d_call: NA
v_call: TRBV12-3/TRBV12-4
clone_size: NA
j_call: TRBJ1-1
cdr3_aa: CASTWTANTEAFF
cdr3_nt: TGTGCCAGCACCTGGACAGCGAACACTGAAGCTTTCTTT

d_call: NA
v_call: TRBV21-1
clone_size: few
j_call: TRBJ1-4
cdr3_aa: CASSTGTGREKLFF
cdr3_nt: TGTGCCAGCAGCACCGGGACAGGGCGAGAAAAACTGTTTTTT

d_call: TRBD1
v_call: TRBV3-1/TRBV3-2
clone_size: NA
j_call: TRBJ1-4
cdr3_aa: CASSQEGWVRGTGPIGEKLFF
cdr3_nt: TGTGCCAGCAGCCAAGAGGGGTGGGTTCGTGGGACAGGCCCCATCGGGGAAAAACTGTTTTTT

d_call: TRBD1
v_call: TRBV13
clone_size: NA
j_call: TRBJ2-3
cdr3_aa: CASSFSGGQGANTDTQYF
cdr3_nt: TGTGCCAGCAGCTTTAGCGGGGGACAGGGGGCGAACACAGATACGCAGTATTTT

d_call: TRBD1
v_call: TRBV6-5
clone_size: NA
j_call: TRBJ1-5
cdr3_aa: CASKGANSNQPQHF
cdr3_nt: TGTGCCAGCAAGGGGGCAAATAGCAATCAGCCCCAGCATTTT

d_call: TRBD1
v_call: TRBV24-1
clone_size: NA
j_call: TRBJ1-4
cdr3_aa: CATSAWGQGGEKLFF
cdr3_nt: TGTGCCACCAGTGCCTGGGGACAGGGCGGTGAAAAACTGTTTTTT